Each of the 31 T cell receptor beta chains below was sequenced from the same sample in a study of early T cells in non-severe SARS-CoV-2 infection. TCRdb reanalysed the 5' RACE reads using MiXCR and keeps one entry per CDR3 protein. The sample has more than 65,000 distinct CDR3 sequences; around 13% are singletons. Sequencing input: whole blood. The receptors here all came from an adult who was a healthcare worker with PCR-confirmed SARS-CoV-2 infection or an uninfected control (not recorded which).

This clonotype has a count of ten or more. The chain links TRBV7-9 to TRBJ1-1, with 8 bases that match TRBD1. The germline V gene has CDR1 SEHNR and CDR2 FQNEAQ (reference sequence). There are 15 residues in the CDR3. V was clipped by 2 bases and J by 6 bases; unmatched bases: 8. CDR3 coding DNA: TGTGCCAGCAGCTTACCGACAGGGGACCTTTCTGAAGCTTTCTTT. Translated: CASSLPTGDLSEAFF.

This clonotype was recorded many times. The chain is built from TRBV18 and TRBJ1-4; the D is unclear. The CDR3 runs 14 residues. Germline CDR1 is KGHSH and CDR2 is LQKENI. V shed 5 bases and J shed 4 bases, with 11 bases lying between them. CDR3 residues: CASSSRTDNEKLFF. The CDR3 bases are TGTGCCAGCTCATCGCGGACGGATAATGAAAAACTGTTTTTT. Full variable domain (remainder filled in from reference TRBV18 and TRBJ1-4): NAGVMQNPRHLVRRRGQEARLRCSPMKGHSHVYWYRQLPEEGLKFMVYLQKENIIDESGMPKERFSAEFPKEGPSILRIQQVVRGDSAAYFCASSSRTDNEKLFFGSGTQLSVL.

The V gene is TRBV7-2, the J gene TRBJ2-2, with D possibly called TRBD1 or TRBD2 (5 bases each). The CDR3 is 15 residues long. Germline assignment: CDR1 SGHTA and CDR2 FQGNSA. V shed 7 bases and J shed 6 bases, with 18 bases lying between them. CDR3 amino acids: CASNEGLSAAGELFF. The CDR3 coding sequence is TGTGCCAGCAACGAGGGGCTCTCAGCGGCCGGGGAGCTGTTTTTT.

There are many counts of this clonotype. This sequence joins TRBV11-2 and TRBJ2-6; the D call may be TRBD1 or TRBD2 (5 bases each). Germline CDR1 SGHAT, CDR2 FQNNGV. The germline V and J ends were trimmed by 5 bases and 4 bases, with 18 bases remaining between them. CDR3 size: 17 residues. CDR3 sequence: CASSRTLLGDGANVLTF. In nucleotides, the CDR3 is TGTGCCAGCAGCCGTACTCTATTAGGGGACGGGGCCAACGTCCTGACTTTC.

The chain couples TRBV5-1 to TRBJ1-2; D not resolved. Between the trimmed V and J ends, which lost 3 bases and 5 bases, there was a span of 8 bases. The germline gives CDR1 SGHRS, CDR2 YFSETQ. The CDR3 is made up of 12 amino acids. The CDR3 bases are TGCGCCAGCAGCTCGGAGTGGTATGGCTACACCTTC. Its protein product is CASSSEWYGYTF.

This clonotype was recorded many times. The CDR3 DNA follows: TGTGCCAGCAGTGTCTTCAACCGGGACCCCTACGGAAACACCATATATTTT. Its protein product is CASSVFNRDPYGNTIYF. V usage is TRBV25-1 and J usage is TRBJ1-3; D possibly corresponds to TRBD1 (5 bases). Trimming took off 4 bases at V and 4 bases at J, with 20 bases between the two ends. This CDR3 comprises 17 residues. The germline V gene has CDR1 MGHDK and CDR2 SYGVNS.

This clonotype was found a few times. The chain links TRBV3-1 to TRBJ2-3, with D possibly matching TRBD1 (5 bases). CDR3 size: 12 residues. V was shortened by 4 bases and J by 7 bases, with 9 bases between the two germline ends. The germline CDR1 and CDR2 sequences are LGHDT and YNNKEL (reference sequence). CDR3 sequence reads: CASSPSGYTQYF. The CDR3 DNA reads TGTGCCAGCAGCCCTTCAGGGTATACGCAGTATTTT.

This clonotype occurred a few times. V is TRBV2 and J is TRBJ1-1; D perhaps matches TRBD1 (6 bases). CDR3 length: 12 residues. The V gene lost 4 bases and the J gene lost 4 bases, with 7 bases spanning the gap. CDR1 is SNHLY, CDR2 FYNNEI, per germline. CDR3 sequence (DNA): TGTGCCAGCAGTGCGGACAGCACTGAAGCTTTCTTT. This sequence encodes CASSADSTEAFF.

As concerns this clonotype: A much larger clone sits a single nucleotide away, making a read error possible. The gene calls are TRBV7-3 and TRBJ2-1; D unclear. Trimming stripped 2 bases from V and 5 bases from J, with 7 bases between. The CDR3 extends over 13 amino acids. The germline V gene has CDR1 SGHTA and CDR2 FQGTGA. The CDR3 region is CASSLWADNEQFF. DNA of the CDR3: TGTGCCAGCAGCTTATGGGCCGACAATGAGCAGTTCTTC.

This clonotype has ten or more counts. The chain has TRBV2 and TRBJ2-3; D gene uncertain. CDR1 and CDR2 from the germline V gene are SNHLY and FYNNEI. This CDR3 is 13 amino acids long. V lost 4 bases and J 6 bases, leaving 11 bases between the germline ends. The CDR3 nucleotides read TGTGCCAGCAGTGCGGAGAGCCGGGATACGCAGTATTTT. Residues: CASSAESRDTQYF.

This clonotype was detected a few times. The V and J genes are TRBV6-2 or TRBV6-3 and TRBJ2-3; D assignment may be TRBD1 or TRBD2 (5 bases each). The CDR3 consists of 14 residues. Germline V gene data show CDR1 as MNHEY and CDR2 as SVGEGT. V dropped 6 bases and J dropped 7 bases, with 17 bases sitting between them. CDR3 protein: CASRPLGELYTQYF. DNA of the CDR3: TGTGCCAGCAGGCCCTTGGGGGAGTTGTATACGCAGTATTTT.

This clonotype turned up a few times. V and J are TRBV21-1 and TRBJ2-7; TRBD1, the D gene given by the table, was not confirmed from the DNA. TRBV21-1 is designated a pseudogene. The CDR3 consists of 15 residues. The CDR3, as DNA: TGTGCCAGCACCTCCCCGGGACAGGAGATATGGGAGCAGTACTTC. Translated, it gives CASTSPGQEIWEQYF.

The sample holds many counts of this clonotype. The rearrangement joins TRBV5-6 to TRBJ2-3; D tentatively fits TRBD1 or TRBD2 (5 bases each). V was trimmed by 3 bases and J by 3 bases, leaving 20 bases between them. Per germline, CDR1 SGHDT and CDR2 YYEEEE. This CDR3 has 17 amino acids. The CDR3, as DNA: TGTGCCAGCAGCTGGGGGTCCCTGTGGGATCGGACAGATACGCAGTATTTT. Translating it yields CASSWGSLWDRTDTQYF.

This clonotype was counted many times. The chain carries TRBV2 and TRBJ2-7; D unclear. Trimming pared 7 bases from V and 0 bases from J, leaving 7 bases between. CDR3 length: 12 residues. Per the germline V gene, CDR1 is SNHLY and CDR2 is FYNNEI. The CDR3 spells CASNPYSYEQYF. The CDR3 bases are TGTGCCAGCAACCCTTACTCCTACGAGCAGTACTTC.

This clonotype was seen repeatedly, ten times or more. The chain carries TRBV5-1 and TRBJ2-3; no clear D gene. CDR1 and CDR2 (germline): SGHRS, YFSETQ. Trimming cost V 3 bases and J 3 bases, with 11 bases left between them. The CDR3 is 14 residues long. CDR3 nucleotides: TGCGCCAGCAGCTCAGAACTGGGAACAGATACGCAGTATTTT. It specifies CASSSELGTDTQYF.

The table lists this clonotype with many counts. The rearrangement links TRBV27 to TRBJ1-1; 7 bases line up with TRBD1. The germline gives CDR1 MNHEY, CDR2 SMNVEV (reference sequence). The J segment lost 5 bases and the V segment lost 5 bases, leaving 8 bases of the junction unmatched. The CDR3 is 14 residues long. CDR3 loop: CASSLSGGFTEAFF. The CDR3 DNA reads TGTGCCAGCAGTCTTTCAGGGGGGTTTACTGAAGCTTTCTTT.

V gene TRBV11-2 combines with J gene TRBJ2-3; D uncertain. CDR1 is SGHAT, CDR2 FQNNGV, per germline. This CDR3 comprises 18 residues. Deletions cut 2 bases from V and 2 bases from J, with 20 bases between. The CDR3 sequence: CASSLPDVVRRYTDTQYF. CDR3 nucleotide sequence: TGTGCCAGCAGCTTACCGGACGTCGTTCGACGGTACACAGATACGCAGTATTTT.

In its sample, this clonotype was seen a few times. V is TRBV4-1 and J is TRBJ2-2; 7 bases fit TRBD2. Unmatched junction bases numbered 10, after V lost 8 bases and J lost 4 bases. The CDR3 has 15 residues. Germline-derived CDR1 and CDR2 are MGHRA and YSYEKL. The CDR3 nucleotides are TGCGCCAGCGAAAGGGACCTAGCGGTCACCGGGGAGCTGTTTTTT. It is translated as CASERDLAVTGELFF.

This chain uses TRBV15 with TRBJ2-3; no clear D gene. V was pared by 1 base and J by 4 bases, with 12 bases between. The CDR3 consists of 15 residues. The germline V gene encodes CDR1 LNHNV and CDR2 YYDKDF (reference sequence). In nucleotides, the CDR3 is TGTGCCACCAGCAGAGTTTCGAGAGTTGCAGATACGCAGTATTTT. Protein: CATSRVSRVADTQYF.

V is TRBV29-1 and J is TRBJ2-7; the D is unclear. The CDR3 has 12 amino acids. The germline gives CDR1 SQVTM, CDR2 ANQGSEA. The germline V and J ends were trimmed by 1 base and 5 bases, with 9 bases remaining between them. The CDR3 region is CSVEGALDEQYF. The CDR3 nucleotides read TGCAGCGTTGAAGGAGCTTTGGACGAGCAGTACTTC.

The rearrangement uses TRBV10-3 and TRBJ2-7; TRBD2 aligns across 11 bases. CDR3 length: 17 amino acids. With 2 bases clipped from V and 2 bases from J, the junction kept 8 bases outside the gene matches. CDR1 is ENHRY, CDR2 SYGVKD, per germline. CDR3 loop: CAISEQTGTSGPYEQYF. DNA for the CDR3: TGTGCCATCAGTGAGCAGACCGGGACTAGCGGACCCTACGAGCAGTACTTC.

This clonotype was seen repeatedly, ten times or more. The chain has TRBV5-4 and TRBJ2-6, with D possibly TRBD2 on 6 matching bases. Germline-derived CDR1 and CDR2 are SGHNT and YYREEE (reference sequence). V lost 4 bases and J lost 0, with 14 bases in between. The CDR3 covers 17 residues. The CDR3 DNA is TGTGCCAGCAGCCCGAGCGGGCTAGGCTCTGGGGCCAACGTCCTGACTTTC. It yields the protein CASSPSGLGSGANVLTF.

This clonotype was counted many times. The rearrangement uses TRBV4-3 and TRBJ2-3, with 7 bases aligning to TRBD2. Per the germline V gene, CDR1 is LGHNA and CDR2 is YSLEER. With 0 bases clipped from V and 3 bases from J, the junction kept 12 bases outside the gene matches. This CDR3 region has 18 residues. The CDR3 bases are TGCGCCAGCAGCCAAGAAGGGAGGGGCCCGTATTGGACAGATACGCAGTATTTT. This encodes CASSQEGRGPYWTDTQYF.

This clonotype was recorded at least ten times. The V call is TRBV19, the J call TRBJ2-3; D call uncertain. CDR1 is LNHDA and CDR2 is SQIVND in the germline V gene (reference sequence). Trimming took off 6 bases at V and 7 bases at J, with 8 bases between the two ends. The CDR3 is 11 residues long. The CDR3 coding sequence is TGTGCCAGTAGATGGTCATATACGCAGTATTTT. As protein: CASRWSYTQYF.

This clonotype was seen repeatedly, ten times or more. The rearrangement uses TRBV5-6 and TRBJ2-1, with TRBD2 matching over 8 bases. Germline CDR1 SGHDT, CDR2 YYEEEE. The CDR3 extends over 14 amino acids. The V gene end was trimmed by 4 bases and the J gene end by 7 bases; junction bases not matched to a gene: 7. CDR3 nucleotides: TGTGCCAGCAGCATGGGACTAGATGAAAATGAGCAGTTCTTC. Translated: CASSMGLDENEQFF.

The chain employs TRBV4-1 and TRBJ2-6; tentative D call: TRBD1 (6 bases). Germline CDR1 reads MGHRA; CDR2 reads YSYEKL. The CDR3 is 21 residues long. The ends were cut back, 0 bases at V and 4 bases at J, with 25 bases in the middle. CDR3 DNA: TGCGCCAGCAGCCAAGAAGCTCTCGCAGGGGTCGGCGTAGCGGGGGCCAACGTCCTGACTTTC. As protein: CASSQEALAGVGVAGANVLTF.

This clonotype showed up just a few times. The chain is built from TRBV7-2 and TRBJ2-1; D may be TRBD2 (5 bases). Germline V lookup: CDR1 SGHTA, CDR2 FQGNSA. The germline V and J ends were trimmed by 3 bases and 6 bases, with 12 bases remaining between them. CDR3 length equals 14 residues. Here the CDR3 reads CASSFGGGVNEQFF. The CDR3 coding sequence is TGTGCCAGCAGCTTTGGAGGAGGAGTCAATGAGCAGTTCTTC.

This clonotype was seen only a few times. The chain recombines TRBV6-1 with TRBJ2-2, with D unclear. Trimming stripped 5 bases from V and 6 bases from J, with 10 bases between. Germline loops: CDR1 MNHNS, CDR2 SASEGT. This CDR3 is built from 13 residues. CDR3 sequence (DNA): TGTGCCAGCAGTACCATACGGTCCGGGGAGCTGTTTTTT. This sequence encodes CASSTIRSGELFF.

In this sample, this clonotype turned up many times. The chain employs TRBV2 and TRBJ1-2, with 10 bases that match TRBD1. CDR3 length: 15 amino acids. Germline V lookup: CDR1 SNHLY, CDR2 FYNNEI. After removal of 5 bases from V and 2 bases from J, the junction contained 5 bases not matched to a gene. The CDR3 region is CASSFGTGANYGYTF. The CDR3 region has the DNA TGTGCCAGCAGTTTCGGGACAGGGGCGAACTATGGCTACACCTTC.

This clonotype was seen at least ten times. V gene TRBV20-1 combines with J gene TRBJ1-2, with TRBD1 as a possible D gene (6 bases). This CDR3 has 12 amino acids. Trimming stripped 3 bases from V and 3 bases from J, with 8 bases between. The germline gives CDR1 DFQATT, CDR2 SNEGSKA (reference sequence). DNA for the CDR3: TGCAGTGCTAGTGGGACATACTATGGCTACACCTTC. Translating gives CSASGTYYGYTF.

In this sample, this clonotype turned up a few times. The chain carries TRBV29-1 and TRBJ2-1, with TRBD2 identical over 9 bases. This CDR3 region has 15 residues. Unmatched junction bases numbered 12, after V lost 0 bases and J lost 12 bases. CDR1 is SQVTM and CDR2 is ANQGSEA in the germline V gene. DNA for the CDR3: TGCAGCGTTGAAGAAATCAGCGGGGGGCTTGGTTGGCAGTTCTTC. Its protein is CSVEEISGGLGWQFF.